Shown below are 27 T cell receptor beta chains from a single sample sequenced in a study of blood T cell repertoires in COVID-19. Clones were read by immunoSEQ multiplex PCR, and TCRdb kept only the in-frame ones, dropping some. The table has around 220,000 clones, roughly 80% seen once. Sequencing was carried out using peripheral blood. The source is a human donor in a cohort sampled during active COVID-19.

The genes are TRBV4-3 and TRBJ2-7, with D possibly TRBD2 on 6 matching bases. The CDR3 totals 15 residues. Germline V gene lookup returns CDR1 LGHNA and CDR2 YSLEER. The V end lost 1 base, the J end lost 1 base, and 11 bases lay between the germline ends. The CDR3 bases are TGCGCCAGCAGCCAAGGGGGGGTACAGTCCTACGAGCAGTACTTC. Its translation: CASSQGGVQSYEQYF.

This chain joins TRBV6-2 or TRBV6-3 and TRBJ1-1; TRBD1 matches at 9 bases. This CDR3 is 14 amino acids long. The J segment lost 6 bases and the V segment lost 5 bases, leaving 7 bases of the junction unmatched. The germline V gene has CDR1 MNHEY and CDR2 SVGEGT. CDR3 residues: CASSTTGGMAEAFF. The CDR3 bases are TGTGCCAGCAGTACGACAGGGGGAATGGCTGAAGCTTTCTTT.

This clone is a singleton in its sample. The chain combines TRBV14 with TRBJ2-1, with 9 bases identical to TRBD2. The CDR3 runs 17 residues. With 3 bases clipped from V and 1 base from J, the junction kept 7 bases outside the gene matches. Germline loops: CDR1 SGHDN, CDR2 FVKESK. The CDR3 DNA reads TGTGCCAGCAGCCACGAAATAGCGGGAGAATCCTACAATGAGCAGTTCTTC. As protein: CASSHEIAGESYNEQFF.

This clone occurred once. The V gene is TRBV5-6, the J gene TRBJ1-1; no clear D. Germline V gives CDR1 SGHDT, CDR2 YYEEEE. The CDR3 spans 11 residues. V lost 7 bases, J lost 12 bases, and 16 bases lay in between. CDR3 in DNA: TGTGCCAGCTCCTCAATAGAGCGAACTTTCTTT. Its protein product is CASSSIERTFF.

V usage is TRBV3-1 (or the pseudogene TRBV3-2) and J usage is TRBJ2-3; 11 bases map to TRBD2. This CDR3 is built from 17 residues. Germline assignment: CDR1 LGHDT and CDR2 YNNKEL (reference sequence). Unmatched junction bases numbered 5, after V lost 1 base and J lost 2 bases. CDR3 coding DNA: TGTGCCAGCAGCCAAGTGGTTAGCGGGAGGGCCACAGATACGCAGTATTTT. Translating gives CASSQVVSGRATDTQYF.

This clone has a single count. The CDR3: CASSSQTQGTDTQYF. The CDR3 nucleotides read TGTGCCAGCTCATCCCAGACCCAGGGCACAGATACGCAGTATTTT. The chain joins TRBV18 to TRBJ2-3; D gene unclear. The CDR3 loop spans 15 amino acids. The germline gives CDR1 KGHSH, CDR2 LQKENI. With 5 bases removed from V and 1 base from J, the gap between germline ends came to 13 bases.

The rearrangement joins TRBV5-1 to TRBJ2-3; TRBD2 might be the D (6 bases). There are 15 residues in the CDR3. Trimming pared 0 bases from V and 5 bases from J, leaving 13 bases between. Germline V gene lookup returns CDR1 SGHRS and CDR2 YFSETQ. In DNA form, the CDR3 reads TGCGCCAGCAGCTTGGAGGCGGGAAAAGTAGATACGCAGTATTTT. It encodes CASSLEAGKVDTQYF.

The chain uses TRBV9 and TRBJ1-1; maybe TRBD1 (5 bases). Trimming pared 0 bases from V and 4 bases from J, leaving 10 bases between. Germline lookup yields CDR1 SGDLS and CDR2 YYNGEE. CDR3 length equals 14 residues. CDR3 sequence reads: CASSVGRGTTEAFF. For the CDR3, the DNA is TGTGCCAGCAGCGTAGGGCGGGGGACCACTGAAGCTTTCTTT.

This rearrangement joins TRBV5-1 to TRBJ2-4; TRBD2 is a possible D gene (6 bases). V was trimmed by 0 bases and J by 2 bases, leaving 9 bases between them. CDR1 and CDR2 (germline): SGHRS, YFSETQ. There are 15 residues in the CDR3. The CDR3 coding sequence is TGCGCCAGCAGCTTGGGAGGAGGGACCAAAAACATTCAGTACTTC. It translates to CASSLGGGTKNIQYF. The full variable domain, rest sourced from reference TRBV5-1 and TRBJ2-4, is KAGVTQTPRYLIKTRGQQVTLSCSPISGHRSVSWYQQTPGQGLQFLFEYFSETQRNKGNFPGRFSGRQFSNSRSEMNVSTLELGDSALYLCASSLGGGTKNIQYFGAGTRLSVL.

CDR3 amino acids: CASSLSGGQASSYNSPLHF. DNA of the CDR3: TGTGCCAGCAGTTTATCTGGCGGACAGGCGAGCTCCTATAATTCACCCCTCCACTTT. The chain is built from TRBV27 and TRBJ1-6, with 7 bases fitting TRBD1. Germline-derived CDR1 and CDR2 are MNHEY and SMNVEV (reference sequence). Trimming cost V 0 bases and J 0 bases; bases outside gene matches: 8. The CDR3 covers 19 residues.

The rearrangement joins TRBV30 to TRBJ2-7; perhaps TRBD2 as D (6 bases). The CDR3 covers 13 residues. The germline gives CDR1 GTSNPN, CDR2 SVGIG (reference sequence). With 1 base removed from V and 6 bases from J, the gap between germline ends came to 13 bases. CDR3 sequence reads: CAWSEQEGSEQYF. The CDR3 region has the DNA TGTGCCTGGAGTGAACAGGAGGGTTCCGAGCAGTACTTC.

The J gene is TRBJ2-6, the V gene TRBV18; the match to TRBD1 covers 8 bases. The CDR3 is made up of 16 amino acids. The germline CDR1 and CDR2 sequences are KGHSH and LQKENI. V was pared by 4 bases and J by 2 bases, with 4 bases of the junction left unmatched. The CDR3 protein is CASSLTGVAGANVLTF. The CDR3 nucleotides read TGTGCCAGCTCACTGACAGGGGTAGCTGGGGCCAACGTCCTGACTTTC.

J is TRBJ2-1 and V is TRBV6-2 or TRBV6-3, with D maybe TRBD2 (5 bases). The V end lost 2 bases, the J end lost 0 bases, and 11 bases lay between the germline ends. This CDR3 comprises 16 residues. From germline, CDR1 is MNHEY and CDR2 SVGEGT. CDR3 in amino acids: CASSYVRGSSYNEQFF. CDR3 coding DNA: TGTGCCAGCAGTTACGTCCGAGGGAGCTCCTACAATGAGCAGTTCTTC.

V and J are TRBV20-1 and TRBJ2-4, with D unresolved. Germline assignment: CDR1 DFQATT and CDR2 SNEGSKA (reference sequence). CDR3 size: 15 residues. V lost 3 bases and J 0 bases, leaving 12 bases between the germline ends. Here the CDR3 DNA reads TGCAGTGCTAGTGGAGTCCTCTTAGCCAAAAACATTCAGTACTTC. It is translated as CSASGVLLAKNIQYF.

The rearrangement links TRBV7-3 to TRBJ2-1, with D possibly TRBD2 on 5 matching bases. Germline V gives CDR1 SGHTA, CDR2 FQGTGA. This CDR3 is built from 17 residues. V lost 4 bases and J 2 bases, leaving 18 bases between the germline ends. CDR3 region: CASSSDGRTLTYNEQFF. CDR3 in DNA: TGTGCCAGCAGCTCAGACGGGCGGACTTTAACCTACAATGAGCAGTTCTTC.

This rearrangement joins TRBV11-1 to TRBJ2-7; 10 bases map to TRBD2. Germline V gives CDR1 SGHAT, CDR2 FQDESV (reference sequence). The CDR3 covers 15 residues. Trimming took 5 bases from V and 4 from J; bases not matched to a gene: 8. CDR3: CASSQTGTSVYEQYF. The CDR3 bases are TGTGCCAGCAGCCAAACCGGGACTAGCGTTTACGAGCAGTACTTC.

This chain links TRBV27 with TRBJ1-6, with a weak D call TRBD1 (5 bases). Germline lookup yields CDR1 MNHEY and CDR2 SMNVEV (reference sequence). This CDR3 has 14 amino acids. Trimming pared 10 bases from V and 2 bases from J, leaving 12 bases between. The CDR3 protein is CATGGRAYNSPLHF. Here the CDR3 DNA reads TGTGCCACTGGGGGGAGAGCCTATAATTCACCCCTCCACTTT.

On this clone: Other DNA sequences from this sample encode an identical CDR3 as well. The V gene is TRBV9, the J gene TRBJ2-7; a possible D gene is TRBD1 (5 bases). CDR3 size: 14 residues. Germline CDR1 and CDR2: SGDLS and YYNGEE. V lost 0 bases to trimming and J lost 3 bases, with 10 bases between them. CDR3 sequence reads: CASSVGQGFYEQYF. CDR3 in DNA: TGTGCCAGCAGCGTAGGGCAGGGTTTCTACGAGCAGTACTTC.

The rearrangement joins TRBV5-4 to TRBJ1-2; D may be TRBD1 (6 bases). Trimming stripped 0 bases from V and 6 bases from J, with 9 bases between. The V gene's germline CDR1 is SGHNT and CDR2 YYREEE (reference sequence). This CDR3 is built from 13 residues. The CDR3 nucleotides read TGTGCCAGCAGCTTGGCCAGGGGCGATGGCTACACCTTC. Residues: CASSLARGDGYTF.

This chain connects TRBV6-4 to TRBJ2-1; D may be TRBD1 (5 bases). Germline V gene data show CDR1 as MRHNA and CDR2 as SNTAGT. The CDR3 spans 14 residues. Trimming cost V 5 bases and J 5 bases, with 13 bases left between them. DNA for the CDR3: TGTGCCAGCAGTCACACAGGTATCCACAATGAGCAGTTCTTC. Protein: CASSHTGIHNEQFF.

The rearrangement links TRBV5-5 to TRBJ1-2; 9 bases agree with TRBD1. The CDR3 length is 15 residues. CDR1 is SGHKS and CDR2 is YYEKEE in the germline V gene (reference sequence). The trim removed 1 base at V and 0 bases at J, leaving 1 base unmatched. As DNA, the CDR3 is TGTGCCAGCAGCTTGTACAGGGGGCCTAACTATGGCTACACCTTC. It codes for CASSLYRGPNYGYTF.

The V and J genes are TRBV5-1 and TRBJ2-7, with TRBD2 matching 9 bases. After removal of 0 bases from V and 0 bases from J, the junction contained 10 bases not matched to a gene. Germline V gene data show CDR1 as SGHRS and CDR2 as YFSETQ. This CDR3 is built from 18 residues. The DNA of the CDR3 is TGCGCCAGCAGCTTGGCCCCCGAGGCTAGCGGGAACTCCTACGAGCAGTACTTC. Its translation is CASSLAPEASGNSYEQYF. Supplemented by reference TRBV5-1 and TRBJ2-7, the full variable domain reads KAGVTQTPRYLIKTRGQQVTLSCSPISGHRSVSWYQQTPGQGLQFLFEYFSETQRNKGNFPGRFSGRQFSNSRSEMNVSTLELGDSALYLCASSLAPEASGNSYEQYFGPGTRLTVT.

Points on this clone: This sample includes further DNA sequences coding for the same CDR3. V is TRBV24-1 and J is TRBJ1-1; possible D gene TRBD1, 5 bases. V was shortened by 9 bases and J by 1 base, with 5 bases between the two germline ends. This CDR3 is built from 11 residues. The germline V gene has CDR1 KGHDR and CDR2 SFDVKD. The CDR3 DNA sequence: TGTGCCACCCAGGGGAACACTGAAGCTTTCTTT. Amino acid sequence: CATQGNTEAFF.

This sequence joins TRBV7-3 and TRBJ2-5, with a tentative D call TRBD1 (5 bases). V gave up 2 bases and J gave up 1 base, with 8 bases separating them. The germline gives CDR1 SGHTA, CDR2 FQGTGA. This CDR3 spans 14 amino acids. The CDR3 protein is CASSLAGIQETQYF. The CDR3 coding sequence is TGTGCCAGCAGCTTAGCAGGGATCCAAGAGACCCAGTACTTC.

V and J are TRBV11-3 and TRBJ2-7; 9 bases line up with TRBD1. CDR1 and CDR2 (germline): SGHNT, YENEEA. V shed 3 bases, J shed 7 bases, and the junction held 4 bases outside the gene matches. The CDR3 is 13 residues long. CDR3 sequence (DNA): TGTGCCAGCAGCTTTGCCGGGACAGGGGAGCAGTACTTC. Translation gives CASSFAGTGEQYF.

The chain is built from TRBV28 and TRBJ2-7, with 7 bases that match TRBD1. This CDR3 contains 13 residues. The germline gives CDR1 MDHEN, CDR2 SYDVKM. J was trimmed by 3 bases and V by 6 bases; bases with no gene match: 5. The CDR3 spells CASRRTGYYEQYF. The DNA of the CDR3 is TGTGCCAGCAGGCGGACAGGCTACTACGAGCAGTACTTC. The whole variable domain, remainder taken from reference TRBV28 and TRBJ2-7, is DVKVTQSSRYLVKRTGEKVFLECVQDMDHENMFWYRQDPGLGLRLIYFSYDVKMKEKGDIPEGYSVSREKKERFSLILESASTNQTSMYLCASRRTGYYEQYFGPGTRLTVT.

The J gene is TRBJ1-4, the V gene TRBV6-5, with TRBD1 matching 10 bases. The J call is uncertain, as TRBJ2-2 better fits the DNA end. Germline CDR1 is MNHEY and CDR2 is SVGAGI. There are 13 residues in the CDR3. The CDR3 is CASSLGQGRELFF. The CDR3 DNA is TGTGCCAGCAGTCTGGGACAGGGGAGGGAGCTGTTTTTT.